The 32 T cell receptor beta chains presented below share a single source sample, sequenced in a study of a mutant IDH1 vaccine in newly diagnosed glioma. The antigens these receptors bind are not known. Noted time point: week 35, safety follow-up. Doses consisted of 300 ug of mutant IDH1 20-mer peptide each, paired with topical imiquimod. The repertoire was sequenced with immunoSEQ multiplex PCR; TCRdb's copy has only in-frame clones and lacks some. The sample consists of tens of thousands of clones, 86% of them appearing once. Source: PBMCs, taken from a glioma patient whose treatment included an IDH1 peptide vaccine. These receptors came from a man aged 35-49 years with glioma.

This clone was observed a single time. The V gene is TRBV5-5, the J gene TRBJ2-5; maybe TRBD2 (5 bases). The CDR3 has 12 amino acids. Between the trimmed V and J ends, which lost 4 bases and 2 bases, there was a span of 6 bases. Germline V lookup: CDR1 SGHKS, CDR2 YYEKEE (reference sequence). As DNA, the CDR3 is TGTGCCAGCAGCCCGGGGCAAGAGACCCAGTACTTC. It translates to CASSPGQETQYF.

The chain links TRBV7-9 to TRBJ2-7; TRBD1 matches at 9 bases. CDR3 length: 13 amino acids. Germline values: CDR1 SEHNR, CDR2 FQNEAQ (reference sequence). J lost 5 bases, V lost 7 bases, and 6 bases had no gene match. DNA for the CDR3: TGTGCCAGCAAGACAGGGGGTATGGACGAGCAGTACTTC. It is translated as CASKTGGMDEQYF.

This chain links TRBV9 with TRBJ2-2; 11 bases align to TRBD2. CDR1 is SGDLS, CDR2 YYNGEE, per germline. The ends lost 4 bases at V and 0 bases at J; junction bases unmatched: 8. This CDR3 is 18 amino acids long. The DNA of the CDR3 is TGTGCCAGCAGCCTGGGACTAGCGGAATACACGAACACCGGGGAGCTGTTTTTT. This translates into CASSLGLAEYTNTGELFF.

The CDR3 DNA reads as TGTGCCAGCAGCTTGCTTCCTAGCGACATATTCCAAGAGACCCAGTACTTC. It specifies CASSLLPSDIFQETQYF. The V call is TRBV5-6, the J call TRBJ2-5; D is perhaps TRBD2 (6 bases). The CDR3 runs to 17 residues. Germline values: CDR1 SGHDT, CDR2 YYEEEE. Trimming shortened V by 1 base and J by 1 base, and 17 bases separated the two germline ends.

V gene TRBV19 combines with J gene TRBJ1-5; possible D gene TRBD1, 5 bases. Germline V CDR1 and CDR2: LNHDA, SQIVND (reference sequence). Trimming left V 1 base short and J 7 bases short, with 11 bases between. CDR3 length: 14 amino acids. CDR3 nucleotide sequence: TGTGCCAGTAGTATAGTAGGGGTAAGCCAGCCCCAGCATTTT. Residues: CASSIVGVSQPQHF.

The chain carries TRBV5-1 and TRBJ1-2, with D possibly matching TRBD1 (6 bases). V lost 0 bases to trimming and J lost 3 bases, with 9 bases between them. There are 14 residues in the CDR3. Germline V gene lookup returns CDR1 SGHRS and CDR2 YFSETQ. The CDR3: CASSLGQVDYGYTF. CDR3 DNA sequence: TGCGCCAGCAGCTTGGGACAGGTCGACTATGGCTACACCTTC.

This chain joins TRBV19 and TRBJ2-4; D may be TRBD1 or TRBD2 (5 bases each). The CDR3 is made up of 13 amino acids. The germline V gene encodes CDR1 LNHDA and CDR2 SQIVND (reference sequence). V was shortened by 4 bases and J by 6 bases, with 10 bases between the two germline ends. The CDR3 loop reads CASSRGVGNIQYF. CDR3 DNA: TGTGCCAGTAGTAGAGGGGTGGGAAACATTCAGTACTTC.

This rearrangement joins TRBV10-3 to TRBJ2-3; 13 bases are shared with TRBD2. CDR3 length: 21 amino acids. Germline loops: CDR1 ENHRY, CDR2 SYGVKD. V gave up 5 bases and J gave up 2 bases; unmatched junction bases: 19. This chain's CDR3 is CAISSHGLAGAAGTVTDTQYF. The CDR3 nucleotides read TGTGCCATCAGTTCCCACGGACTAGCGGGAGCCGCGGGGACGGTCACAGATACGCAGTATTTT.

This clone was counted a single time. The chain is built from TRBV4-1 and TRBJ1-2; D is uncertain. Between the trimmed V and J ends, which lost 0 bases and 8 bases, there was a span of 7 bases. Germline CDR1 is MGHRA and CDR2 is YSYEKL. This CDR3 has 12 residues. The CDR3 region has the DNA TGCGCCAGCAGCCAAGATCCCCGGGGCTACACCTTC. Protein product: CASSQDPRGYTF.

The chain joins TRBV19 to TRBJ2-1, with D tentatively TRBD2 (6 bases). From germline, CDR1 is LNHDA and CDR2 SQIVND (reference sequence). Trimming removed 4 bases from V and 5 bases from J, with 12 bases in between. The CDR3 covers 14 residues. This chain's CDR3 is CASSSAGYNNEQFF. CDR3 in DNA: TGTGCCAGTAGTAGCGCGGGATACAACAATGAGCAGTTCTTC.

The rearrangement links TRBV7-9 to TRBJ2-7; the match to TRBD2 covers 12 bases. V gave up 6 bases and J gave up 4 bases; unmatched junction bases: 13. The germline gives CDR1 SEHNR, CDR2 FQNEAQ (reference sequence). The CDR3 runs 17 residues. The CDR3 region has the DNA TGTGCCAGCAGTTCGACTAGCGGGAGAGCCCCCTTATACGAGCAGTACTTC. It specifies CASSSTSGRAPLYEQYF.

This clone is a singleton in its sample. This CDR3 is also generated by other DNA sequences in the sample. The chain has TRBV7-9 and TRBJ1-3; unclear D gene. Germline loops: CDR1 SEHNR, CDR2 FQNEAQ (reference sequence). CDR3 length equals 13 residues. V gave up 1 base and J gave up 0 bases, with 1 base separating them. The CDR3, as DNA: TGTGCCAGCAGCTTAGGCTCTGGAAACACCATATATTTT. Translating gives CASSLGSGNTIYF.

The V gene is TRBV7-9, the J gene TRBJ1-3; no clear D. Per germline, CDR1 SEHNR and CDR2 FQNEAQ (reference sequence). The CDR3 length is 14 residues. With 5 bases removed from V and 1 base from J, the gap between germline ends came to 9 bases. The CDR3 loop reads CASSVRTSGNTIYF. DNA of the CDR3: TGTGCCAGCAGCGTACGGACTTCTGGAAACACCATATATTTT. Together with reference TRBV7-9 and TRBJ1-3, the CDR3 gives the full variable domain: DTGVSQNPRHKITKRGQNVTFRCDPISEHNRLYWYRQTLGQGPEFLTYFQNEAQLEKSRLLSDRFSAERPKGSFSTLEIQRTEQGDSAMYLCASSVRTSGNTIYFGEGSWLTVV.

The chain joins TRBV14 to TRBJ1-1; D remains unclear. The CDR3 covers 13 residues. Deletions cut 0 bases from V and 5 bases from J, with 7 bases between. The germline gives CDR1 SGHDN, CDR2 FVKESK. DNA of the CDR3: TGTGCCAGCAGCCAAGATCGGAAGACTGAAGCTTTCTTT. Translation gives CASSQDRKTEAFF. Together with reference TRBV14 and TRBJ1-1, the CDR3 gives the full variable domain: EAGVTQFPSHSVIEKGQTVTLRCDPISGHDNLYWYRRVMGKEIKFLLHFVKESKQDESGMPNNRFLAERTGGTYSTLKVQPAELEDSGVYFCASSQDRKTEAFFGQGTRLTVV.

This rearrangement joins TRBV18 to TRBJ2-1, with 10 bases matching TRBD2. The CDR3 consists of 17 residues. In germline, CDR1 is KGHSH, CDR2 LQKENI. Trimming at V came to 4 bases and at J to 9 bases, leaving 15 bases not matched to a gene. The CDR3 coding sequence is TGTGCCAGCTCACGAACGCTGCTAGCGGGAGAAGGCAGTGAGCAGTTCTTC. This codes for CASSRTLLAGEGSEQFF.

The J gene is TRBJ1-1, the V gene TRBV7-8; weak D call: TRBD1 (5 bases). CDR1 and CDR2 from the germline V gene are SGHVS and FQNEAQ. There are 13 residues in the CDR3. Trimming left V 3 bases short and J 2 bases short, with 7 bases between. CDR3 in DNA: TGTGCCAGCAGCTTCGGGGACAACACTGAAGCTTTCTTT. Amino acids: CASSFGDNTEAFF. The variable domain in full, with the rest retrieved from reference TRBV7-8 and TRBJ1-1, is GAGVSQSPRYKVAKRGQDVALRCDPISGHVSLFWYQQALGQGPEFLTYFQNEAQLDKSGLPSDRFFAERPEGSVSTLKIQRTQQEDSAVYLCASSFGDNTEAFFGQGTRLTVV.

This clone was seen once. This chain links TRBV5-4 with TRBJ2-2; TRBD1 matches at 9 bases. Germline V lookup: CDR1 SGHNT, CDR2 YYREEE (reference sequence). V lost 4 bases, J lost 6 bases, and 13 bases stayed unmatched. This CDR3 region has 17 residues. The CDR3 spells CASSLGGQGGLPGELFF. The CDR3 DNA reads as TGTGCCAGCAGCCTGGGGGGACAGGGCGGTTTGCCCGGGGAGCTGTTTTTT.

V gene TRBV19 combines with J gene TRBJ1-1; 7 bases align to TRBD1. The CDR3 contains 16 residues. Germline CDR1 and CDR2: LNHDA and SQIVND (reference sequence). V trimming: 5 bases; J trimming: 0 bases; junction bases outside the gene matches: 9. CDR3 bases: TGTGCCAGTAGTCCCCGAAGGGGACAGTTGAACACTGAAGCTTTCTTT. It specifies CASSPRRGQLNTEAFF.

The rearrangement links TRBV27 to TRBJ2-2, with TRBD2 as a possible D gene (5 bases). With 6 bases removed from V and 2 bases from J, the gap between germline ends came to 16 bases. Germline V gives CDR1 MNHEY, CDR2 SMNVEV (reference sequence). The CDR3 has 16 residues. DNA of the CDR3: TGTGCCAGCAGGCCTTCGGGAATGCTAAACACCGGGGAGCTGTTTTTT. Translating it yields CASRPSGMLNTGELFF.

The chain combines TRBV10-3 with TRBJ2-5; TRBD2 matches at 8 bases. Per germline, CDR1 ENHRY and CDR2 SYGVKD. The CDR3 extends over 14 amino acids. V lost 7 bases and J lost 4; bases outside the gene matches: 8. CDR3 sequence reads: CAITRSGSLETQYF. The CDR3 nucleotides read TGTGCCATCACTAGGAGCGGGAGTTTAGAGACCCAGTACTTC.

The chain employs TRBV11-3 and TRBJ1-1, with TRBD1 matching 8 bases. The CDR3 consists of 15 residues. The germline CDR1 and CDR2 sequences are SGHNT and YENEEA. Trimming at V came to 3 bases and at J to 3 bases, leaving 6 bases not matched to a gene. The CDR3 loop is CASSLGGTGDTEAFF. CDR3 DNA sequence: TGTGCCAGCAGCTTGGGAGGGACAGGAGACACTGAAGCTTTCTTT.

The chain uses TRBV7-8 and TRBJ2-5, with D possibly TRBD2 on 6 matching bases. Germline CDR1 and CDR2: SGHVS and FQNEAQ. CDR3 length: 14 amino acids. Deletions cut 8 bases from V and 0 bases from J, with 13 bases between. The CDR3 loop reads CASCLGGDQETQYF. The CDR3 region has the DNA TGTGCCAGCTGTTTGGGCGGGGACCAAGAGACCCAGTACTTC.

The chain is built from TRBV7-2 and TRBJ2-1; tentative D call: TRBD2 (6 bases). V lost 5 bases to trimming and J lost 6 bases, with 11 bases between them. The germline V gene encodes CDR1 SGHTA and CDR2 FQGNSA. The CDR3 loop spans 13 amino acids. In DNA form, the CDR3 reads TGTGCCAGCAGCAATGGAGGGCGCAATGAGCAGTTCTTC. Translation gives CASSNGGRNEQFF.

Written as DNA, the CDR3 is TGTGCCAGCAGCCCGGGCGGTTCAAACTATGGCTACACCTTC. The encoded protein is CASSPGGSNYGYTF. J is TRBJ1-2 and V is TRBV6-5; D ambiguous. V was cut by 6 bases and J by 2 bases, with 13 bases left in between. Germline V CDR1 and CDR2: MNHEY, SVGAGI. The CDR3 is made up of 14 amino acids.

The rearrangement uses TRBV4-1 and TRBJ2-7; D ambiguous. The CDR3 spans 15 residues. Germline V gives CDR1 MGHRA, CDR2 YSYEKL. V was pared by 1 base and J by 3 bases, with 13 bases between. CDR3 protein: CASSQGVQEIYEQYF. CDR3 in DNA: TGCGCCAGCAGCCAAGGGGTCCAGGAAATCTACGAGCAGTACTTC.

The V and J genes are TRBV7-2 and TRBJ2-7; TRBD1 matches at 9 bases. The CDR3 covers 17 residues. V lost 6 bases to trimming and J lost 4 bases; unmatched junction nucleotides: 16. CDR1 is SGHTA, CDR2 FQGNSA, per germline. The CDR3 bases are TGTGCCAGCAGTTTGGTACCTCCGGGACAGGGCGGGTACGAGCAGTACTTC. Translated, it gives CASSLVPPGQGGYEQYF.

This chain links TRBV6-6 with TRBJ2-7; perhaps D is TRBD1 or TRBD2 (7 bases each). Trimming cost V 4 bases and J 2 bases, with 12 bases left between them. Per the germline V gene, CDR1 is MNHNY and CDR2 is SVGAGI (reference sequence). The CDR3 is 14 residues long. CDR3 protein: CASSSRGGAYEQYF. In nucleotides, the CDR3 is TGTGCCAGCAGTTCCAGGGGGGGAGCCTACGAGCAGTACTTC.

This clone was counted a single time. The CDR3 spells CASSFWRAANTEAFF. Here the CDR3 DNA reads TGTGCCAGCAGCTTTTGGAGAGCGGCGAACACTGAAGCTTTCTTT. The V and J genes are TRBV5-6 and TRBJ1-1; D remains unclear. V shed 2 bases and J shed 1 base, with 12 bases lying between them. In germline, CDR1 is SGHDT, CDR2 YYEEEE. The CDR3 length is 15 residues. Using reference TRBV5-6 and TRBJ1-1 for the parts outside the CDR3, the full variable domain is DAGVTQSPTHLIKTRGQQVTLRCSPKSGHDTVSWYQQALGQGPQFIFQYYEEEERQRGNFPDRFSGHQFPNYSSELNVNALLLGDSALYLCASSFWRAANTEAFFGQGTRLTVV.

This CDR3 reads CASSSGTGIGEQFF. In DNA form, the CDR3 reads TGTGCCAGCAGTTCCGGGACAGGGATAGGGGAGCAGTTCTTC. This chain links TRBV7-2 with TRBJ2-1, with 9 bases matching TRBD1. V dropped 6 bases and J dropped 10; count of bases not matched to a gene: 10. The germline V gene encodes CDR1 SGHTA and CDR2 FQGNSA. The CDR3 sequence is 14 residues long.

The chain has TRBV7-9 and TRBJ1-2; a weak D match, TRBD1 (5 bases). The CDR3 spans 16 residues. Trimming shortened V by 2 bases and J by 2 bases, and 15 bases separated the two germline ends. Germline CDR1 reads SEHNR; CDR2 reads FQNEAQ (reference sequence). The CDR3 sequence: CASSLSGADRNYGYTF. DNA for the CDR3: TGTGCCAGCAGCTTAAGTGGGGCGGACCGAAACTATGGCTACACCTTC. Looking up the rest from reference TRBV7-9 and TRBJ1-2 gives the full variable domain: DTGVSQNPRHKITKRGQNVTFRCDPISEHNRLYWYRQTLGQGPEFLTYFQNEAQLEKSRLLSDRFSAERPKGSFSTLEIQRTEQGDSAMYLCASSLSGADRNYGYTFGSGTRLTVV.

In nucleotides, the CDR3 is TGTGCCAGCAGCTTGGTGGTGACAGGGCCCTTCCTAGCCAAAAACATTCAGTACTTC. Translating gives CASSLVVTGPFLAKNIQYF. The chain links TRBV5-6 to TRBJ2-4; 7 positions agree with TRBD1. The CDR3 spans 19 residues. Germline lookup yields CDR1 SGHDT and CDR2 YYEEEE. Trimming took 0 bases from V and 0 from J; bases not matched to a gene: 12.

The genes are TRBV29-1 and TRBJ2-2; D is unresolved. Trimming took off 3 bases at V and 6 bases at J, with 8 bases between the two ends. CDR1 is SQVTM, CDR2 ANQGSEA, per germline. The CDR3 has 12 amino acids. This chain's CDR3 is CSVDRASGELFF. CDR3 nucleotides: TGCAGCGTTGATAGGGCGTCCGGGGAGCTGTTTTTT.